Below, 29 T cell receptor beta chains from the same sample are listed, as sequenced in a study of regulatory T cells in long-lasting Graves disease. As to time point: persistent/refractory GD, antithyroid drugs over 5 years with positive TRAb. PBMC-derived RNA was used for the TCR library. Arm-PCR of CDR3 regions and iRepertoire HTBI primers were used to build TCR beta libraries. TCRdb processed the multiplex PCR reads anew with MiXCR; each CDR3 protein has one entry. The top ten hold about an eighth of the sample, which has 450,000 or so distinct CDR3 sequences, 22% seen once. Sequenced here: peripheral blood mononuclear cells (PBMCs), sampled when the disease was refractory, from a patient treated with antithyroid drugs. These TCRs come from a female donor with Graves disease.

The rearrangement uses TRBV11-1 and TRBJ2-1; TRBD1 is a possible D gene (6 bases). V gave up 5 bases and J gave up 3 bases, with 17 bases separating them. CDR3 length equals 16 residues. CDR1 and CDR2 from the germline V gene are SGHAT and FQDESV (reference sequence). CDR3 sequence reads: CASSAPAGTIYNEQFF. CDR3 nucleotide sequence: TGTGCCAGCAGCGCTCCCGCAGGGACAATCTACAATGAGCAGTTCTTC. The full variable domain, in which reference TRBV11-1 and TRBJ2-1 provide the parts outside the CDR3, is EAEVAQSPRYKITEKSQAVAFWCDPISGHATLYWYRQILGQGPELLVQFQDESVVDDSQLPKDRFSAERLKGVDSTLKIQPAELGDSAMYLCASSAPAGTIYNEQFFGPGTRLTVL.

The chain is built from TRBV28 and TRBJ2-3; D ambiguous. The CDR3 has 13 amino acids. Trimming left V 5 bases short and J 6 bases short, with 12 bases between. Germline V gene lookup returns CDR1 MDHEN and CDR2 SYDVKM. CDR3 sequence reads: CASSLPRRDTQYF. CDR3 DNA sequence: TGTGCCAGCAGTCTCCCCCGAAGGGATACGCAGTATTTT.

The chain has TRBV19 and TRBJ2-1; 10 bases fit TRBD2. Germline V lookup: CDR1 LNHDA, CDR2 SQIVND (reference sequence). This CDR3 spans 15 amino acids. Trimming removed 6 bases from V and 9 bases from J; junction bases left unmatched: 11. CDR3 sequence: CASSPLAGAVGEQFF. CDR3 bases: TGTGCCAGTAGCCCCCTAGCGGGGGCCGTAGGTGAGCAGTTCTTC.

The chain has TRBV4-2 and TRBJ1-2; tentatively, D is TRBD1 (5 bases). Trimming pared 2 bases from V and 8 bases from J, leaving 12 bases between. This CDR3 spans 13 amino acids. CDR1 and CDR2 from the germline V gene are LGHNA and YNFKEQ. DNA for the CDR3: TGTGCCAGCAGCCAACCTCAGGGTAGGGGCTACACCTTC. It yields the protein CASSQPQGRGYTF.

This clonotype was detected many times. This sequence joins TRBV2 and TRBJ2-1; perhaps TRBD2 as D (6 bases). Germline assignment: CDR1 SNHLY and CDR2 FYNNEI. The CDR3 totals 15 residues. V was pared by 2 bases and J by 7 bases, with 15 bases between. The CDR3 DNA follows: TGTGCCAGCAGTGAACGTGGGGGGAGTAGGAATGAGCAGTTCTTC. This codes for CASSERGGSRNEQFF.

The chain joins TRBV6-1 to TRBJ2-3, with TRBD2 as a possible D gene (5 bases). The CDR3 totals 15 residues. V was trimmed by 7 bases and J by 0 bases, leaving 14 bases between them. Germline V CDR1 and CDR2: MNHNS, SASEGT. CDR3 in amino acids: CASTRGPQSTDTQYF. In DNA, the CDR3 is TGTGCCAGCACCCGAGGGCCCCAAAGCACAGATACGCAGTATTTT.

This clonotype was counted at least ten times. V is TRBV7-9 and J is TRBJ1-2; D is perhaps TRBD1 (6 bases). V was pared by 6 bases and J by 5 bases, with 10 bases between. The germline V gene has CDR1 SEHNR and CDR2 FQNEAQ (reference sequence). This CDR3 contains 12 residues. CDR3 DNA sequence: TGTGCCAGCAGTTCCAGGGGATATGGCTACACCTTC. It yields the protein CASSSRGYGYTF.

This clonotype came up a few times. The chain carries TRBV6-1 and TRBJ2-7; D may be TRBD1 (6 bases). The V gene lost 5 bases and the J gene lost 2 bases, with 13 bases spanning the gap. CDR3 size: 14 residues. Germline V gene lookup returns CDR1 MNHNS and CDR2 SASEGT. The CDR3 loop is CASSQRTGTYEQYF. DNA of the CDR3: TGTGCCAGCAGTCAGCGAACAGGGACCTACGAGCAGTACTTC.

With regard to this clonotype: Possible read error: a much larger clone is one base away. The V call is TRBV6-2 or TRBV6-3, the J call TRBJ1-2; no definite D call. From germline, CDR1 is MNHEY and CDR2 SVGEGT. CDR3 length: 13 residues. The CDR3 nucleotides are TGTGCCAGCAGTCCGTGGCAGAGCTATGGCCACACCTTC. This gives the protein CASSPWQSYGHTF.

CDR3 bases: TGTGCCTGGAGTGGAGGTGGTGGGGCCAACGTCCTGACTTTC. Its translation is CAWSGGGGANVLTF. V is TRBV30 and J is TRBJ2-6; D is unresolved. The CDR3 covers 14 residues. Germline V CDR1 and CDR2: GTSNPN, SVGIG (reference sequence). Trimming shortened V by 1 base and J by 3 bases, and 7 bases separated the two germline ends.

There are many counts of this clonotype. The chain joins TRBV20-1 to TRBJ1-4, with 10 bases fitting TRBD1. This CDR3 region has 15 residues. J gave up 5 bases and V 0 bases, and 3 bases lay outside the gene matches. CDR1 and CDR2 from the germline V gene are DFQATT and SNEGSKA (reference sequence). The CDR3 protein is CSAREPGQGNEKLFF. The CDR3 bases are TGCAGTGCTAGAGAACCGGGACAGGGGAATGAAAAACTGTTTTTT.

In DNA form, the CDR3 reads TGTGCCAGCAGTTTAATACAGGGGGCAGCCCATGAGCAGTTCTTC. As protein: CASSLIQGAAHEQFF. This chain uses TRBV12-3 or TRBV12-4 with TRBJ2-1; 9 bases fit TRBD1. With 2 bases clipped from V and 8 bases from J, the junction kept 7 bases outside the gene matches. The CDR3 sequence is 15 residues long.

The CDR3 DNA follows: TGTGCCACCAGTGTCCTCCCGGGACAGGGACTCGGCTATAACGGACAGTCCTACGAGCAGTACTTC. This codes for CATSVLPGQGLGYNGQSYEQYF. The chain carries TRBV24-1 and TRBJ2-7; the match to TRBD1 covers 9 bases. The CDR3 contains 22 residues. V lost 5 bases to trimming and J lost 1 base; unmatched junction nucleotides: 26. Germline CDR1 reads KGHDR; CDR2 reads SFDVKD.

The gene calls are TRBV7-2 and TRBJ2-7; TRBD2 matches at 8 bases. V gave up 4 bases and J gave up 0 bases; unmatched junction bases: 5. Per germline, CDR1 SGHTA and CDR2 FQGNSA. The CDR3 sequence is 15 residues long. DNA for the CDR3: TGTGCCAGCAGCTGGAGACTAGCGCTCTCCTACGAGCAGTACTTC. Translated: CASSWRLALSYEQYF.

This clonotype came up a few times. The rearrangement uses TRBV25-1 and TRBJ1-1; 7 nucleotides align to TRBD1. The germline gives CDR1 MGHDK, CDR2 SYGVNS. This CDR3 comprises 15 residues. Trimming at V came to 2 bases and at J to 3 bases, leaving 6 bases not matched to a gene. CDR3 DNA sequence: TGTGCCAGCAGTGAAAACAGGGGTTGGCACACTGAAGCTTTCTTT. Translated, it gives CASSENRGWHTEAFF.

In its sample, this clonotype was seen a few times. The chain links TRBV6-1 to TRBJ2-7; TRBD2 matches 14 bases. This CDR3 spans 18 amino acids. CDR1 and CDR2 from the germline V gene are MNHNS and SASEGT. The V and J ends lost 5 bases and 0 bases, in that order; junction bases with no gene match: 9. The CDR3 coding sequence is TGTGCCAGCAGTCAGGGACTAGCGGGAGCCCAAAGCTCCTACGAGCAGTACTTC. Amino acid sequence: CASSQGLAGAQSSYEQYF.

In regard to this clonotype: A much larger clone differs by one base, so this may be a read error. This chain links TRBV11-2 with TRBJ1-6; D not resolved. Trimming shortened V by 2 bases and J by 7 bases, and 3 bases separated the two germline ends. Germline V CDR1 and CDR2: SGHAT, FQNNGV. This CDR3 is 12 amino acids long. CDR3 coding DNA: TGTGCCAGCAGCTTAAAGAATTCACCCCTCCACTTT. Its translation is CASSLKNSPLHF.

The chain combines TRBV2 with TRBJ2-1; TRBD2 aligns across 8 bases. The CDR3 consists of 12 residues. From germline, CDR1 is SNHLY and CDR2 FYNNEI. Trimming cost V 11 bases and J 8 bases; bases outside gene matches: 8. The CDR3 region is CAPRGAGDEQFF. The CDR3, as DNA: TGTGCCCCTAGGGGAGCGGGGGATGAGCAGTTCTTC.

The gene calls are TRBV3-1 and TRBJ2-1; D is ambiguous. The CDR3 extends over 13 amino acids. V lost 4 bases to trimming and J lost 7 bases, with 11 bases between them. Germline lookup yields CDR1 LGHDT and CDR2 YNNKEL (reference sequence). CDR3 region: CASSLAIWNEQFF. The DNA of the CDR3 is TGTGCCAGCAGCCTCGCGATTTGGAATGAGCAGTTCTTC.

Many counts were recorded for this clonotype. CDR3 coding DNA: TGTGCCAGCAATAGAGGGGAGGCGAACACTGAAGCTTTCTTT. Amino acids: CASNRGEANTEAFF. This sequence joins TRBV6-1 and TRBJ1-1; maybe TRBD1 (5 bases). CDR3 size: 14 residues. Germline V CDR1 and CDR2: MNHNS, SASEGT. V was cut by 7 bases and J by 1 base, with 13 bases left in between.

The V gene is TRBV13, the J gene TRBJ1-2; 12 bases are shared with TRBD1. The trim removed 7 bases at V and 2 bases at J, leaving 5 bases unmatched. CDR1 PRHDT and CDR2 FYEKMQ come from the germline V gene (reference sequence). The CDR3 loop spans 15 amino acids. CDR3 sequence: CASKIGTGGNYGYTF. The CDR3 bases are TGTGCCAGCAAGATAGGGACAGGGGGCAACTATGGCTACACCTTC.

This clonotype was picked up many times. The chain carries TRBV12-3 or TRBV12-4 and TRBJ2-7, with D perhaps TRBD2 (6 bases). The length of the CDR3 is 15 residues. V lost 1 base and J lost 3, with 13 bases in between. As DNA, the CDR3 is TGTGCCAGCAGTTTAGGGCCCCGCGGGAACTACGAGCAGTACTTC. It codes for CASSLGPRGNYEQYF.

The rearrangement uses TRBV6-2 or TRBV6-3 and TRBJ2-3; 11 nucleotides match TRBD2. Germline V CDR1 and CDR2: MNHEY, SVGEGT. The CDR3 consists of 16 residues. The V gene end was trimmed by 6 bases and the J gene end by 3 bases; junction bases not matched to a gene: 8. The DNA for the CDR3 is TGTGCCAGCAGCTTAGCGGGGGGGTTGTCGACAGATACGCAGTATTTT. Its translation is CASSLAGGLSTDTQYF.

This clonotype was counted at least ten times. The chain recombines TRBV12-3 or TRBV12-4 with TRBJ1-2, with a tentative D call TRBD1 (6 bases). The CDR3 is 13 amino acids. V dropped 10 bases and J dropped 0 bases, with 12 bases sitting between them. CDR3 DNA sequence: TGTGCCACGGTACAGGGCGCTAACTATGGCTACACCTTC. This gives the protein CATVQGANYGYTF.

This clonotype was counted only a few times. V and J are TRBV20-1 and TRBJ1-5; D is undetermined. Trimming pared 5 bases from V and 3 bases from J, leaving 20 bases between. Germline assignment: CDR1 DFQATT and CDR2 SNEGSKA (reference sequence). The CDR3 has 16 amino acids. The CDR3 here is CSAPERTGSLNQPQHF. The CDR3 DNA is TGCAGTGCTCCGGAACGAACCGGGAGTCTCAATCAGCCCCAGCATTTT.

This clonotype came up many times. The genes are TRBV28 and TRBJ1-1, with D tentatively TRBD1 (6 bases). The germline gives CDR1 MDHEN, CDR2 SYDVKM. CDR3 length equals 14 residues. The V end was cut by 8 bases, the J end by 7 bases, with 20 bases between. The CDR3 protein is CASDEGHRAFEAFF. DNA of the CDR3: TGTGCCAGCGACGAGGGACATAGGGCCTTTGAAGCTTTCTTT. Full variable domain (rest looked up from reference TRBV28 and TRBJ1-1): DVKVTQSSRYLVKRTGEKVFLECVQDMDHENMFWYRQDPGLGLRLIYFSYDVKMKEKGDIPEGYSVSREKKERFSLILESASTNQTSMYLCASDEGHRAFEAFFGQGTRLTVV.

V is TRBV5-1 and J is TRBJ1-1; D call uncertain. The CDR3 is made up of 13 amino acids. V lost 0 bases to trimming and J lost 11 bases, with 14 bases between them. Germline lookup yields CDR1 SGHRS and CDR2 YFSETQ. CDR3 region: CASSLVGLSTAFF. The CDR3 DNA sequence: TGCGCCAGCAGCTTGGTAGGGCTTTCAACGGCTTTCTTT. Complete variable domain (other parts from reference TRBV5-1 and TRBJ1-1): KAGVTQTPRYLIKTRGQQVTLSCSPISGHRSVSWYQQTPGQGLQFLFEYFSETQRNKGNFPGRFSGRQFSNSRSEMNVSTLELGDSALYLCASSLVGLSTAFFGQGTRLTVV.

This clonotype was observed at least ten times. DNA of the CDR3: TGCAGCGCGAGAGGAGCAGGGGGCAATCAGCCCCAGCATTTT. Its translation: CSARGAGGNQPQHF. The V gene is TRBV29-1, the J gene TRBJ1-5, with D possibly TRBD1 on 6 matching bases. Trimming removed 7 bases from V and 2 bases from J, with 15 bases in between. The V gene's germline CDR1 is SQVTM and CDR2 ANQGSEA. The CDR3 runs to 14 residues.

There are many counts of this clonotype. The chain carries TRBV12-3 or TRBV12-4 and TRBJ2-6; weak D call: TRBD1 (6 bases). V lost 4 bases and J 2 bases, leaving 9 bases between the germline ends. The CDR3 sequence is 15 residues long. The CDR3, as DNA: TGTGCCAGCAGTTCAGGGGTGGCTGGGGCCAACGTCCTGACTTTC. Its protein is CASSSGVAGANVLTF.